The 2 T cell receptor beta chains reported below all come from one sample, sequenced in a study of vaccination effects on CD4 cells after COVID-19. Generated by immunoSEQ multiplex PCR, the TCRdb table keeps only in-frame clones and is missing some. This repertoire shows 40,000 to 50,000 clones, around 80% found once; its top ten account for 25% to 35%. Expansion with viral peptide pools was applied to antigen-specific CD4+ T cells by the ViraFEST assay prior to sequencing. Culture proceeded for 10 days, and CD4+ T cells were then isolated. The person had PCR-confirmed SARS-CoV-2 infection between March and December 2020. No antigen has been assigned to these receptors. This specimen was CD4+ T cells from PBMCs cultured with a peptide pool, taken before COVID-19 vaccination. The receptors shown here come from a human donor who had a prior SARS-CoV-2 infection.

The CDR3 coding sequence is TGTGCCAGCAGCACCGCACGCTTGGGGCAGTTCTTC. Translated, it gives CASSTARLGQFF. This chain connects TRBV7-9 to TRBJ2-1; D unresolved. Germline V gene sequence: CDR1 SEHNR, CDR2 FQNEAQ (reference sequence). V gave up 5 bases and J gave up 12 bases, with 14 bases separating them. The CDR3 length is 12 residues.

The rearrangement uses TRBV5-4 and TRBJ2-3; perhaps TRBD1 as D (8 bases). This CDR3 comprises 19 residues. Germline-derived CDR1 and CDR2 are SGHNT and YYREEE (reference sequence). Trimming removed 2 bases from V and 2 bases from J, with 24 bases in between. The CDR3 nucleotides are TGTGCCAGCAGCTTACACGTCACAGACAGGGGAGGGGACACAGATACGCAGTATTTT. This sequence encodes CASSLHVTDRGGDTDTQYF.